Listed below are T cell receptor beta chains from one sample, sequenced in a study of T cell responses to AZD1222 COVID-19 vaccine. Libraries were prepared by immunoSEQ multiplex PCR; TCRdb keeps only in-frame clonotypes and omits some of them. The sample holds roughly 160,000 clones, approximately 90% seen once. This material consisted of peripheral blood, taken on day 0 of AZD1222 vaccination. The receptors shown here come from an adult in good health. CDR3s leave out the opening cysteine and the closing phenylalanine or tryptophan. Fields, in order: V gene, CDR3 length, J gene, CDR3 protein.

>TRBV6-5|12|TRBJ1-1
ASSYAEGGGEAF
>TRBV2|10|TRBJ1-1
ASRDRGAEAF
>TRBV6-5|12|TRBJ2-7
ASSPWTGPYEQY
>TRBV6-5|12|TRBJ1-5
ASSPEGRSQPQH
>TRBV28|16|TRBJ1-1
ASRKMKGRVAMNTEAF
>TRBV6-6|11|TRBJ2-3
ASSYQPRATQY
>TRBV23-1|17|TRBJ1-1
ASSQSFGGSPSLNTEAF
>TRBV19|14|TRBJ2-4
ASSMGGGASKNIQY
>TRBV25-1|13|TRBJ2-5
ASSWSHHDMETQY
>TRBV7-2|12|TRBJ1-6
ASSRGPRGSPLH
>TRBV27|12|TRBJ1-4
ASSTTGHDEKLF
>TRBV7-2|15|TRBJ2-1
ASSSLGAGGRYNEQF
>TRBV6-2/TRBV6-3|14|TRBJ1-5
ASSSAKTGPNQPQH
>TRBV10-2|13|TRBJ1-3
ASSESADAGNTIY
>TRBV11-3|10|TRBJ1-6
ASSLGNSPLH
>TRBV6-2/TRBV6-3|11|TRBJ2-7
ASSYRAIYEQY
>TRBV27|11|TRBJ2-7
ASSLNIKYEQY
>TRBV7-3|14|TRBJ1-2
ASSLTAGTGGGGYT
>TRBV5-4|15|TRBJ2-3
ASSPRLAGGPSDTQY
>TRBV27|13|TRBJ1-2
ASSQDGAVNYGYT
>TRBV7-6|13|TRBJ2-5
ASSPRITKQETQY
>TRBV5-1|14|TRBJ2-2
ASTGQKMLNTGELF
>TRBV10-1|12|TRBJ1-1
ASSVQALNTEAF
>TRBV5-1|17|TRBJ1-1
ASSLAYRAEDSLNTEAF
>TRBV15|17|TRBJ1-3
ATSRDRSDSQNFGNTIY
>TRBV27|11|TRBJ1-1
ASSLLLNTEAF
>TRBV5-1|12|TRBJ2-3
ASGQGVLTDTQY
>TRBV2|11|TRBJ2-3
ASIRSSTDTQY
>TRBV28|16|TRBJ2-5
ASSLSLVALVHQETQY
>TRBV6-1|17|TRBJ2-1
ASSEGSGTSGGVPNEQF
>TRBV4-1|12|TRBJ2-1
ASSQATRLHEQF
>TRBV3-1/TRBV3-2|14|TRBJ2-2
ASSLRTVLNTGELF
>TRBV7-2|12|TRBJ2-3
ASIASAMTDTQY
>TRBV7-8|12|TRBJ2-5
ASTVRGLQETQY
>TRBV28|13|TRBJ2-1
ASSFDPTGSNEQF
>TRBV3-1/TRBV3-2|11|TRBJ1-2
ASSQGSPYGYT
>TRBV28|13|TRBJ1-5
ASSWGTGGREPQH
>TRBV7-3|12|TRBJ1-6
ASSLDSYNSPLH
>TRBV5-6|14|TRBJ2-5
ASSFGLAGAQETQY
>TRBV5-1|16|TRBJ2-3
ASSLVLAGDLGADTQY
>TRBV7-8|14|TRBJ1-1
ASSLAGPLMNTEAF
>TRBV12-3/TRBV12-4|10|TRBJ1-5
ASGRVDQPQH
>TRBV5-5|13|TRBJ1-5
ASSWSRVFNQPQH
>TRBV6-5|14|TRBJ2-1
ASSYPRDRGYNEQF
>TRBV5-6|12|TRBJ1-5
ASSPGRNNQPQH
>TRBV7-9|14|TRBJ2-5
ASSTIRVLLGETQY
>TRBV6-5|11|TRBJ2-2
ASSSANTGELF
>TRBV14|11|TRBJ2-4
ASSQDGLSIQY
>TRBV19|11|TRBJ1-6
ASSIVGASPLH